This T cell receptor (beta chain) was identified in a study of human T cells and chemical hapten exposure. Regarding time point: patch test 2, 6 weeks after DPC sensitization. Treatment described: therapeutic diphenylcyclopropenone sensitization with weekly scalp DPC. TCRdb analysed the RACE reads with MiXCR anew, one entry per CDR3 protein. The sample lists some 57,000 distinct CDR3 sequences; 9.5% to 10% were seen once. Germline-derived CDR1 and CDR2 are DFQATT and SNEGSKA (reference sequence). V lost 3 bases, J lost 3 bases, and 5 bases stayed unmatched. This CDR3 is 15 amino acids long. The clonotype comes from a woman in her 50s with alopecia areata. Some clones in this sample may be carry-over from other donors' samples. Sequenced material: whole blood, taken in connection with sensitization to the hapten diphenylcyclopropenone (DPC). This rearrangement joins TRBV20-1 to TRBJ2-2, with 9 positions matching TRBD2. The DNA for the CDR3 is TGCAGTGCTAGTTTGGGACTAGCCCACACCGGGGAGCTGTTTTTT. It encodes CSASLGLAHTGELFF.